This T cell receptor beta chain derives from a study of molecular identifiers for immune sequencing clone quantification (dated by TCRdb to the late 2010s). In terms of the full investigation: In a replicate experiment, RNA from roughly 21,000 or 96,000 naive CD8 T cells was split into five aliquots, four of which were sequenced. The study was a methods study using CD8 T cells to benchmark molecular-identifier clustering-based TCR repertoire sequencing (MIDCIRS) and TCR RNA copy counting.

The germline V gene (reference sequence) provides CDR1 GTSNPN and CDR2 SVGIG. The V and J ends are trimmed by 5 bases and 5 bases, leaving 13 bases between them. The CDR3, cysteine through phenylalanine, is 12 amino acids long. This entry keeps only the CDR3 DNA: 36 bases, framed from base 1. Libraries of naive CD8 T cells were built from anywhere between roughly 17,000 and 1,000,000 sorted cells, with 10%, 30% or 50% of the purified RNA used. On a BD FACSAria II, naive CD8 T cells were FACS-sorted as CD8+CD4-CCR7+CD45RA+ and collected into RLT Plus buffer. To test detection sensitivity, Jurkat RNA equal to ten TCR copies was added to samples of about 17,000-1,100,000 naive CD8 T cells. Enrichment of CD8 T cells was performed with RosetteSep CD8+ T Cell Enrichment Cocktail and Ficoll-Paque, after which ACK red cell lysis was carried out. This clonotype was counted many times. Its antigen target is currently unknown. The record has no base qualities; no much larger clone is one base away.

General study outcomes and caveats: Naive libraries contained spiked-in Jurkat TCR RNA (more than 9 copies' worth), which is not part of the donor repertoire. Modeling indicated about 3 TCR RNA copies recovered per cell, compared with around 10 by digital PCR, which implies a capture efficiency of approximately 30%. Even against a background of about a million naive CD8 T cells, spiked-in Jurkat TCR RNA amounting to a single cell's worth was reported to be detectable. When barcode sub-clustering was omitted, TCR diversity was inflated by chimeric consensus sequences, with chimeras reaching as high as 47%. Highly expanded clone sizes could be underestimated because identical TCR molecules may share a barcode. In CMV-specific effector cells, clones with more than 20 RNA copies contained over 99% of molecules, whereas in naive cells such clones contained under 1% of molecules.

The library was prepared using PCR. The sequencer was an Illumina HiSeq 4000. Preparation of bulk TCR libraries followed a previously described approach, with the TCR primers listed in Table S5. Total RNA was purified with the Qiagen AllPrep DNA/RNA kit. Before analysis, reads from multiple sequencing runs of one library were combined. The source study handled its data this way. Reads were retained only if their TCR constant sequence matched exactly, and those retained reads were trimmed to 150 nt and grouped according to their 12-nt molecular barcodes. Reads in each barcode group were sub-clustered using a 15% Levenshtein threshold, and a quality-weighted consensus sequence was built for each RNA molecule. Non-functional sequences were discarded, and so were lower-count sequences lying one edit away from another sequence. Based on fitting two negative binomial distributions, any barcode sub-cluster with under 20% of the maximum read count was discarded. Using fastp at Q25 and MiXCR, TCRdb reprocessed the public reads and kept productive beta chains. Each entry is one CDR3 protein sequence, shown with its most common DNA and genes. TCRdb's processing, not the authors', yielded these V and J calls. The sample yields about 60,000 distinct CDR3 sequences; around 17% were counted once. Together, the top ten hold 1.5% of the sample.

The clonotype was recovered from a human donor in good health. Some libraries in this study had Jurkat cell RNA spiked in. The rearranged chain carries TRBV30 and TRBJ2-7, and perhaps TRBD2 as D gene, on 6 matching bases. Material for sequencing was naive CD8+ T cells from blood, with Jurkat cell RNA spiked in. In light of the paper, this sample's cell subset or site label describes: FACS-sorted CD8+CD4-CCR7+CD45RA+ naive T cells. CDR3 protein: CAWELSGDEQYF. The DNA sequence is as follows: TGTGCCTGGGAACTTAGCGGAGACGAGCAGTACTTC.